This is a list of T cell receptor beta chains from one sample in a study of Ad26.COV2.S vaccination and SARS-CoV-2 variants. Using immunoSEQ multiplex PCR, the repertoire was profiled, and TCRdb retains in-frame clones only, with some absent. The table records fewer than 400,000 clones, about 90% of them present only once. Material: peripheral blood, obtained in a trial of Ad26.COV2.S vaccine versus placebo. The receptors were gathered from a person between 18 and 65 years old who received the Ad26.COV2.S COVID-19 vaccine or a placebo. The CDR3 runs from the conserved cysteine through the conserved F or W. The order of the fields is V gene, J gene, CDR3 length, clone size, D gene, CDR3 DNA, CDR3 protein. The D gene is left open where the match is weak. Part of the rows lack a size; the others show once, few, many or a class for expanded clones.

TRBV19	TRBJ1-2	12	-	-	TGTGCCAGCAGAGGACGGTTCTATGGCTACACCTTC	CASRGRFYGYTF
TRBV6-5	TRBJ1-1	14	-	-	TGTGCCAGCAGTTACGGATTTGGGAGCGCTGAAGCTTTCTTT	CASSYGFGSAEAFF
TRBV5-1	TRBJ1-1	14	-	-	TGCGCCAGCCTGGGGACACCCGGGGACACTGAAGCTTTCTTT	CASLGTPGDTEAFF
TRBV6-5	TRBJ1-1	13	-	TRBD1	TGTGCCAGCAGTCCCACAGGGGGCACTGAAGCTTTCTTT	CASSPTGGTEAFF
TRBV15	TRBJ1-3	16	once	-	TGTGCCACCAGCAGAGATAGTACAGGCTCTGGAAACACCATATATTTT	CATSRDSTGSGNTIYF
TRBV7-9	TRBJ2-1	16	-	TRBD1	TGTGCCAGCAGCCCTCCGACGTGGACAGGGGGGAATGAGCAGTTCTTC	CASSPPTWTGGNEQFF
TRBV18	TRBJ1-1	14	-	-	TGTGCCAGCTCCTCTTTAGGACTGAACACTGAAGCTTTCTTT	CASSSLGLNTEAFF
TRBV6-2/TRBV6-3	TRBJ2-5	18	-	TRBD2	TGTGCCAGCAGTTACGGACCGGGCAGCGGGGGGGCCCGCGAGACCCAGTACTTC	CASSYGPGSGGARETQYF
TRBV5-6	TRBJ2-7	14	-	TRBD1	TGTGCCAGCAGCTTGGTAGACAGGGGTTACGAGCAGTACTTC	CASSLVDRGYEQYF
TRBV5-4	TRBJ1-4	14	-	TRBD1	TGTGCCAGCAGCTCGGGACAGAAGAATGAAAAACTGTTTTTT	CASSSGQKNEKLFF
TRBV7-2	TRBJ1-2	14	-	-	TGTGCCAGCAGCTTAGCTTCGGGGACCTATGGCTACACCTTC	CASSLASGTYGYTF